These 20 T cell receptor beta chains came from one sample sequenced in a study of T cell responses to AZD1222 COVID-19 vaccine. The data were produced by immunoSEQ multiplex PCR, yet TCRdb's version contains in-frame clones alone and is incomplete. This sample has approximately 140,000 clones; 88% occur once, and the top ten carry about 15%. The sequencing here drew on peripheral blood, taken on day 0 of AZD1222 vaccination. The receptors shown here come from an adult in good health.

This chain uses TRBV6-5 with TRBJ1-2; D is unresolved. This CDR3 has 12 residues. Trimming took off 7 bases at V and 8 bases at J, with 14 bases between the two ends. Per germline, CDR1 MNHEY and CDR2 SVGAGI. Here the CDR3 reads CASTNGVLGYTF. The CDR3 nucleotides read TGTGCCAGCACCAACGGAGTATTGGGCTACACCTTC.

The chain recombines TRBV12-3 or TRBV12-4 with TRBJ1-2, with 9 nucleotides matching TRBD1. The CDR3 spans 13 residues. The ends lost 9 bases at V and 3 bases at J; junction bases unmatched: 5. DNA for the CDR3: TGTGCCAGTAAACAGGGGGCCCACTATGGCTACACCTTC. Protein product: CASKQGAHYGYTF.

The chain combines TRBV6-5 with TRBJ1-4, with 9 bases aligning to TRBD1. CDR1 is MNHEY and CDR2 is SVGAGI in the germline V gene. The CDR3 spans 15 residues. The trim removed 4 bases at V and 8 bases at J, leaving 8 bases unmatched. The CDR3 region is CASSFYRGRGEKLFF. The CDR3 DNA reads TGTGCCAGCAGTTTCTACAGGGGGCGCGGGGAAAAACTGTTTTTT.

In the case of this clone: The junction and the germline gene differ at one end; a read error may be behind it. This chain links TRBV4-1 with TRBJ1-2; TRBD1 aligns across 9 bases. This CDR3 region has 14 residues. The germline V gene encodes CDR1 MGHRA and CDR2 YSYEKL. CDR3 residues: CARSQPGQGGGYTF. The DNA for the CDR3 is TGCGCCCGCAGCCAACCGGGACAGGGTGGCGGCTACACCTTC.

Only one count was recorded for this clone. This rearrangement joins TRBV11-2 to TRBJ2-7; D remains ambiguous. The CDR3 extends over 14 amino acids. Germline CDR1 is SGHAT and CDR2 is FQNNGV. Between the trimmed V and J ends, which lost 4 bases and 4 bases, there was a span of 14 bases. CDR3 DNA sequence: TGTGCCAGCAGCTCCCTCACACACCGATACGAGCAGTACTTC. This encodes CASSSLTHRYEQYF.

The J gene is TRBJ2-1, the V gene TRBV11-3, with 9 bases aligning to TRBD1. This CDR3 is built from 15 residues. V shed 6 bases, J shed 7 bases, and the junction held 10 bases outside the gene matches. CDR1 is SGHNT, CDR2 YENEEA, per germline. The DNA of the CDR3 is TGTGCCAGCAGTTTTACGGGACAGGGTTTGAATGAGCAGTTCTTC. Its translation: CASSFTGQGLNEQFF.

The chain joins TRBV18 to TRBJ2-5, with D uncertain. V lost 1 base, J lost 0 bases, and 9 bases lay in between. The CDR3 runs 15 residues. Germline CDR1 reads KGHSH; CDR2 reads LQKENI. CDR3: CASSPQLGYQETQYF. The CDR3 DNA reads TGTGCCAGCTCACCACAGTTAGGGTACCAAGAGACCCAGTACTTC.

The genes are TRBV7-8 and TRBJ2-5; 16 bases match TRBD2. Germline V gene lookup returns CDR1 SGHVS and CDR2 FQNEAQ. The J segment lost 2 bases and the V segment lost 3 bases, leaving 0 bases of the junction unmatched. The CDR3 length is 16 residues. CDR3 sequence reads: CASSLGLAGGQETQYF. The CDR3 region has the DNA TGTGCCAGCAGCTTGGGACTAGCGGGGGGGCAAGAGACCCAGTACTTC.

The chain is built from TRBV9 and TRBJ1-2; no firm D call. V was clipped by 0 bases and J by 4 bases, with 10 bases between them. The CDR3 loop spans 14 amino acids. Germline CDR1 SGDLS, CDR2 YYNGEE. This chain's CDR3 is CASSVDPEGYGYTF. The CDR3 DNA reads TGTGCCAGCAGCGTAGATCCCGAGGGCTATGGCTACACCTTC.

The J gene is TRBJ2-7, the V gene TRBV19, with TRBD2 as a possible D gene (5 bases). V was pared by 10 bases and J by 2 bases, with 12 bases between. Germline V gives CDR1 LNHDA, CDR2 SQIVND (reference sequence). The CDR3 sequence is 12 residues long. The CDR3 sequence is CATRDFPYEQYF. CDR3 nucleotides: TGTGCCACCCGGGATTTTCCCTACGAGCAGTACTTC. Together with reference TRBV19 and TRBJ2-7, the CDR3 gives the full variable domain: DGGITQSPKYLFRKEGQNVTLSCEQNLNHDAMYWYRQDPGQGLRLIYYSQIVNDFQKGDIAEGYSVSREKKESFPLTVTSAQKNPTAFYLCATRDFPYEQYFGPGTRLTVT.

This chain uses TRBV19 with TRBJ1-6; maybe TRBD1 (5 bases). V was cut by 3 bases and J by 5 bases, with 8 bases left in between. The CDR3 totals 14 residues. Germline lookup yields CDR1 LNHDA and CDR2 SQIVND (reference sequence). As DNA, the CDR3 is TGTGCCAGTAGTATCTACAGGAATAATTCACCCCTCCACTTT. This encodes CASSIYRNNSPLHF.

This chain's CDR3 is CSVEDREDYGYTF. CDR3 coding DNA: TGCAGCGTTGAGGACAGGGAGGACTATGGCTACACCTTC. This chain links TRBV29-1 with TRBJ1-2; 8 nucleotides line up with TRBD1. From germline, CDR1 is SQVTM and CDR2 ANQGSEA. V lost 3 bases and J lost 3; bases outside the gene matches: 3. The CDR3 runs 13 residues.

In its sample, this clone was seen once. In DNA, the CDR3 is TGTGCCAGCAGCAGCACGGACAGGGTGAACTATGGCTACACCTTC. Translation gives CASSSTDRVNYGYTF. The chain links TRBV7-2 to TRBJ1-2; 8 bases map to TRBD1. Unmatched junction bases numbered 7, after V lost 5 bases and J lost 2 bases. CDR1 is SGHTA and CDR2 is FQGNSA in the germline V gene. The CDR3 is 15 residues long.

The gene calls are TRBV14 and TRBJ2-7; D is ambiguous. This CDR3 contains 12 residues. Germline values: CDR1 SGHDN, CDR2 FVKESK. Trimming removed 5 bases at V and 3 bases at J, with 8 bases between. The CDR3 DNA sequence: TGTGCCAGCAGCGTACAGCGCTACGAGCAGTACTTC. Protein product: CASSVQRYEQYF. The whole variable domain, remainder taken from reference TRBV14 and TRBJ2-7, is EAGVTQFPSHSVIEKGQTVTLRCDPISGHDNLYWYRRVMGKEIKFLLHFVKESKQDESGMPNNRFLAERTGGTYSTLKVQPAELEDSGVYFCASSVQRYEQYFGPGTRLTVT.

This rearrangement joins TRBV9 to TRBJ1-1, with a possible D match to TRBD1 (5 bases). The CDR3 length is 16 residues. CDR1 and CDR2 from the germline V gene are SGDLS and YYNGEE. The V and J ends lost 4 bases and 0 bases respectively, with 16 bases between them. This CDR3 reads CASSSYGGVMNTEAFF. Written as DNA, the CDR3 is TGTGCCAGCAGCTCTTACGGAGGGGTAATGAACACTGAAGCTTTCTTT.

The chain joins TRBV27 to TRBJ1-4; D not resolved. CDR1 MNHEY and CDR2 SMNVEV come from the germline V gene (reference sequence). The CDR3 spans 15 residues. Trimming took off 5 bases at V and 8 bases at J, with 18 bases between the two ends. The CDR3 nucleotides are TGTGCCAGCAGTCCTCGGTCCTTTGAAGCGGAAAAACTGTTTTTT. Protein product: CASSPRSFEAEKLFF.

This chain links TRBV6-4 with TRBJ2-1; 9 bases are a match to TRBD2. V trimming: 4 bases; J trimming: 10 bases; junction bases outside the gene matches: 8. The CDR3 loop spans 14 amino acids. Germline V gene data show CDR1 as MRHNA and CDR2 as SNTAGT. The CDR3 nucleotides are TGTGCCAGCAGTGCGGGACTAGCAGGGAGCGAGCAGTTCTTC. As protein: CASSAGLAGSEQFF.

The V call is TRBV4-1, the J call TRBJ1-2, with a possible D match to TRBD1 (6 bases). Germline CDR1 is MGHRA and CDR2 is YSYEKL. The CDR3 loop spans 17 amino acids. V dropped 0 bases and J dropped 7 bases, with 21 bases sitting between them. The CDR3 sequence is CASSQEYRVFRVSGYTF. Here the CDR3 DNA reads TGCGCCAGCAGCCAAGAGTACAGGGTATTTCGAGTTAGTGGCTACACCTTC.

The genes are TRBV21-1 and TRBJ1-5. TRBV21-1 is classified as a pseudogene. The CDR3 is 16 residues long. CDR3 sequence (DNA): TGTGCCAGCAGCAAAGATGGTGGAACCCTTGTTAAAACCCAGCATTTT. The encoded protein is CASSKDGGTLVKTQHF.

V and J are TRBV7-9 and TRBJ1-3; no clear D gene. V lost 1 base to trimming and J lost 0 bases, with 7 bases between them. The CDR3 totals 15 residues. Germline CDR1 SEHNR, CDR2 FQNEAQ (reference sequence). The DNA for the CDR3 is TGTGCCAGCAGCTTAGTGGCCATCTCTGGAAACACCATATATTTT. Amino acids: CASSLVAISGNTIYF. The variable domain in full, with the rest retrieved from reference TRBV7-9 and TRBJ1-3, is DTGVSQNPRHKITKRGQNVTFRCDPISEHNRLYWYRQTLGQGPEFLTYFQNEAQLEKSRLLSDRFSAERPKGSFSTLEIQRTEQGDSAMYLCASSLVAISGNTIYFGEGSWLTVV.